This T cell receptor (beta chain) came from a study of cytomegalovirus exposure and HLA in healthy donors. This PCR relied on a set of 60 Vbeta primers and 13 Jbeta primers. The table came from immunoSEQ multiplex PCR; TCRdb's copy has only in-frame clones and leaves some out. There are 100,000 or so clones in the sample; around 70% occur only once, and 2% to 2.5% lies in the top ten. CDR3 length: 16 amino acids. Per the germline V gene, CDR1 is SEHNR and CDR2 is FQNEAQ (reference sequence). V shed 7 bases and J 3 bases; nucleotides not matched to a gene: 12. The receptor was derived from a man aged 50 to 60 in good health and CMV-seronegative. Sample: PBMCs. The V gene is TRBV7-9, the J gene TRBJ2-7, with 10 bases aligning to TRBD2. In DNA, the CDR3 is TGTGCCAGCACTTTAGAGGGAGCGGGGGGGCTCTACGAGCAGTACTTC. The encoded protein is CASTLEGAGGLYEQYF.